What follows are 25 T cell receptor beta chains derived from one specimen sequenced in a study of beta chain features in type 1 diabetes. Every isolated RNA sample was fully reverse transcribed, so sequencing captured expressed TCRB transcripts. Produced via immunoSEQ multiplex PCR; TCRdb's table is partial and in-frame only. The sample lists some 370,000 clones, roughly a tenth occurring once. Study conclusions and caveats: Across all four CD4+ subsets, people with type 1 diabetes showed modestly shorter TCRB CDR3s.

Their antigens remain unidentified. The specimen sequenced was central memory CD4+ T cells from blood. The receptors here all came from a man under 40 with type 1 diabetes.

This clone was seen more than once but under ten times. The CDR3 reads CASSRGGLGGELFF. In DNA form, the CDR3 reads TGTGCCAGCAGCCGCGGTGGGTTAGGCGGGGAGCTGTTTTTT. This sequence joins TRBV11-3 and TRBJ2-2; D unresolved. The CDR3 consists of 14 residues. Germline CDR1 reads SGHNT; CDR2 reads YENEEA. Trimming cost V 5 bases and J 7 bases, with 14 bases left between them.

This chain links TRBV27 with TRBJ2-5, with 9 bases matching TRBD1. This CDR3 has 15 residues. Germline assignment: CDR1 MNHEY and CDR2 SMNVEV (reference sequence). Germline trimming cut 2 bases from V and 6 bases from J; bases unmatched to any gene: 7. For the CDR3, the DNA is TGTGCCAGCAGTTTAGTCGGGACAGGGACACAGACCCAGTACTTC. It is translated as CASSLVGTGTQTQYF.

The table lists this clone with a few counts. The genes are TRBV6-5 and TRBJ1-2; D is undetermined. CDR3 length equals 15 residues. The germline CDR1 and CDR2 sequences are MNHEY and SVGAGI. Trimming pared 0 bases from V and 7 bases from J, leaving 15 bases between. This chain's CDR3 is CASSYSIPPDGGYTF. In DNA, the CDR3 is TGTGCCAGCAGTTACTCGATCCCGCCGGACGGTGGCTACACCTTC.

The gene calls are TRBV7-9 and TRBJ2-7, with D hard to call. V was pared by 5 bases and J by 6 bases, with 14 bases between. Looked up from germline, CDR1 is SEHNR and CDR2 is FQNEAQ (reference sequence). The CDR3 totals 13 residues. CDR3 nucleotide sequence: TGTGCCAGCAGCGTTAATACCGGGCGCGAGCAGTACTTC. Translated: CASSVNTGREQYF.

This chain joins TRBV30 and TRBJ2-3; 15 bases align to TRBD2. The length of the CDR3 is 17 residues. CDR1 and CDR2 from the germline V gene are GTSNPN and SVGIG (reference sequence). Germline trimming cut 0 bases from V and 4 bases from J; bases unmatched to any gene: 5. CDR3 coding DNA: TGTGCCTGGAGTGTGGGACTAGCGGGAGGTGGGTCAGATACGCAGTATTTT. Translated, it gives CAWSVGLAGGGSDTQYF.

CDR3 sequence: CASRVAGGPETQYF. Here the CDR3 DNA reads TGCGCCAGCAGAGTAGCGGGAGGGCCGGAGACCCAGTACTTC. The genes are TRBV5-1 and TRBJ2-5, with 11 bases aligning to TRBD2. CDR1 and CDR2 (germline): SGHRS, YFSETQ. This CDR3 spans 14 amino acids. With 5 bases clipped from V and 5 bases from J, the junction kept 5 bases outside the gene matches.

The chain recombines TRBV6-1 with TRBJ1-4; 9 nucleotides align to TRBD1. The CDR3 sequence is 14 residues long. The ends lost 6 bases at V and 3 bases at J; junction bases unmatched: 2. Germline-derived CDR1 and CDR2 are MNHNS and SASEGT. Here the CDR3 DNA reads TGTGCCAGCAGCAGGGACAGGGCTAATGAAAAACTGTTTTTT. It translates to CASSRDRANEKLFF.

This clone was counted between two and nine times. This chain links TRBV28 with TRBJ2-3; 9 bases are shared with TRBD2. J lost 6 bases, V lost 5 bases, and 9 bases had no gene match. The CDR3 spans 15 residues. Germline lookup yields CDR1 MDHEN and CDR2 SYDVKM. CDR3 nucleotide sequence: TGTGCCAGCAGTGGGGCGGGAGGGCAGCGGGATACGCAGTATTTT. Its translation: CASSGAGGQRDTQYF.

The chain has TRBV5-4 and TRBJ1-1; D call uncertain. Trimming cost V 3 bases and J 1 base, with 7 bases left between them. This CDR3 spans 13 amino acids. Germline V gene lookup returns CDR1 SGHNT and CDR2 YYREEE (reference sequence). CDR3 sequence: CASSSVGNTEAFF. The CDR3 region has the DNA TGTGCCAGCAGCTCCGTGGGGAACACTGAAGCTTTCTTT.

This clone was detected once. The rearrangement uses TRBV7-9 and TRBJ2-5, with no clear D. Germline lookup yields CDR1 SEHNR and CDR2 FQNEAQ (reference sequence). The CDR3 is 14 amino acids. V lost 5 bases and J lost 4, with 14 bases in between. The CDR3 sequence: CASSLRSSRETQYF. Written as DNA, the CDR3 is TGTGCCAGCAGCCTCCGTAGTAGCAGAGAGACCCAGTACTTC. Full variable domain (rest looked up from reference TRBV7-9 and TRBJ2-5): DTGVSQNPRHKITKRGQNVTFRCDPISEHNRLYWYRQTLGQGPEFLTYFQNEAQLEKSRLLSDRFSAERPKGSFSTLEIQRTEQGDSAMYLCASSLRSSRETQYFGPGTRLLVL.

This clone was recorded once. A much larger clonotype is one base distant, so this may be a read error. This sequence joins TRBV20-1 and TRBJ2-5; tentative D call: TRBD1 (5 bases). The J call may be wrong; the DNA end is better matched by TRBJ2-7. Germline values: CDR1 DFQATT, CDR2 SNEGSKA (reference sequence). The CDR3 totals 11 residues. CDR3 DNA: TGCAGTGCTAGCGACAGCTACGAGCAGTACTTC. It encodes CSASDSYEQYF.

This chain uses TRBV5-1 with TRBJ1-1; possible D gene TRBD1, 5 bases. V was shortened by 0 bases and J by 1 base, with 16 bases between the two germline ends. CDR3 length: 17 residues. Per germline, CDR1 SGHRS and CDR2 YFSETQ. The CDR3 nucleotides read TGCGCCAGCAGCTTGGACCCGGGACGGTTAAAGAACACTGAAGCTTTCTTT. Protein sequence: CASSLDPGRLKNTEAFF.

This clone was detected only a few times. The chain is built from TRBV7-3 and TRBJ1-1; a possible D gene is TRBD1 (5 bases). Germline V gene data show CDR1 as SGHTA and CDR2 as FQGTGA. Trimming removed 5 bases from V and 6 bases from J, with 7 bases in between. This CDR3 has 11 amino acids. CDR3 sequence (DNA): TGTGCCAGCAGCCAAGGGGCTGAAGCTTTCTTT. Its translation is CASSQGAEAFF.

This clone has at least ten counts. The chain is built from TRBV18 and TRBJ1-1, with D hard to call. The germline CDR1 and CDR2 sequences are KGHSH and LQKENI. The ends were cut back, 1 base at V and 1 base at J, with 13 bases in the middle. This CDR3 comprises 16 residues. The CDR3: CASSPRLMAENTEAFF. The CDR3, as DNA: TGTGCCAGCTCACCACGACTAATGGCAGAGAACACTGAAGCTTTCTTT.

J is TRBJ2-1 and V is TRBV29-1; 10 bases fit TRBD2. CDR3 length: 15 residues. The germline gives CDR1 SQVTM, CDR2 ANQGSEA. V dropped 5 bases and J dropped 1; count of bases not matched to a gene: 5. CDR3 loop: CSVPSGSRSYNEQFF. The CDR3 bases are TGCAGCGTTCCTAGCGGGAGCAGGTCCTACAATGAGCAGTTCTTC.

The chain carries TRBV28 and TRBJ2-1; 10 bases are shared with TRBD2. The V and J ends lost 7 bases and 5 bases, in that order; junction bases with no gene match: 14. CDR1 is MDHEN, CDR2 SYDVKM, per germline. The CDR3 covers 17 residues. CDR3 in DNA: TGTGCCAGCACCGTGGGGCTAGCGGGAGAATGGGACAATGAGCAGTTCTTC. Its translation: CASTVGLAGEWDNEQFF.

The genes are TRBV29-1 and TRBJ2-1; TRBD2 agrees at 13 bases. The ends lost 7 bases at V and 6 bases at J; junction bases unmatched: 12. CDR1 and CDR2 (germline): SQVTM, ANQGSEA. The CDR3 length is 16 residues. CDR3 in amino acids: CSAVGTSGAYRNEQFF. In DNA, the CDR3 is TGCAGCGCCGTCGGGACTAGCGGGGCCTATCGCAATGAGCAGTTCTTC.

In this sample, this clone turned up a few times. The chain is built from TRBV5-4 and TRBJ2-5; possibly TRBD2 for D (6 bases). The CDR3 has 14 amino acids. Germline V CDR1 and CDR2: SGHNT, YYREEE (reference sequence). Trimming stripped 4 bases from V and 2 bases from J, with 12 bases between. Here the CDR3 reads CASSARDSQETQYF. The CDR3 coding sequence is TGTGCCAGCAGCGCAAGGGACTCACAAGAGACCCAGTACTTC.

This clone was counted between two and nine times. The V and J genes are TRBV27 and TRBJ2-3; 11 bases are a match to TRBD2. J was trimmed by 2 bases and V by 3 bases; bases with no gene match: 4. The CDR3 contains 16 residues. Germline loops: CDR1 MNHEY, CDR2 SMNVEV (reference sequence). The CDR3 bases are TGTGCCAGCAGTTTGGGACTAGCGGCCCTCACAGATACGCAGTATTTT. It specifies CASSLGLAALTDTQYF.

This clone was counted a few times. The chain is built from TRBV7-2 and TRBJ2-7; D may be TRBD2 (5 bases). The CDR3 length is 13 residues. CDR1 is SGHTA, CDR2 FQGNSA, per germline. The germline V and J ends were trimmed by 4 bases and 7 bases, with 14 bases remaining between them. CDR3 loop: CASSSYLGGEQYF. The CDR3 DNA reads TGTGCCAGCAGCTCATATCTAGGAGGTGAGCAGTACTTC. The full variable domain, rest sourced from reference TRBV7-2 and TRBJ2-7, is GAGVSQSPSNKVTEKGKDVELRCDPISGHTALYWYRQSLGQGLEFLIYFQGNSAPDKSGLPSDRFSAERTGGSVSTLTIQRTQQEDSAVYLCASSSYLGGEQYFGPGTRLTVT.

Notes on this clone: Other DNA sequences in this specimen translate into the identical CDR3. V and J are TRBV19 and TRBJ2-5; TRBD2 agrees at 12 bases. The CDR3 extends over 14 amino acids. V was pared by 8 bases and J by 5 bases, with 6 bases of the junction left unmatched. Germline lookup yields CDR1 LNHDA and CDR2 SQIVND (reference sequence). The CDR3 DNA follows: TGTGCCAGTTCGACTAGCGGGAGTTGGGAGACCCAGTACTTC. This sequence encodes CASSTSGSWETQYF.

The chain joins TRBV19 to TRBJ2-7, with 10 bases lining up with TRBD2. The V gene's germline CDR1 is LNHDA and CDR2 SQIVND (reference sequence). The length of the CDR3 is 16 residues. J was trimmed by 3 bases and V by 4 bases; bases with no gene match: 9. For the CDR3, the DNA is TGTGCCAGTAGTAGGACTAGCGGAATGGGATACTACGAGCAGTACTTC. Translated: CASSRTSGMGYYEQYF.

The table lists this clone with many counts. The V call is TRBV6-5, the J call TRBJ1-1; D gene unclear. The CDR3 consists of 15 residues. Germline V gene lookup returns CDR1 MNHEY and CDR2 SVGAGI. Trimming left V 2 bases short and J 1 base short, with 11 bases between. Here the CDR3 DNA reads TGTGCCAGCAGTTACGGATTGAGGTGGAACACTGAAGCTTTCTTT. This encodes CASSYGLRWNTEAFF.

A few counts support this clone. This rearrangement joins TRBV7-2 to TRBJ2-3, with D possibly being TRBD2 (5 bases). Between the trimmed V and J ends, which lost 4 bases and 6 bases, there was a span of 17 bases. Germline V gene sequence: CDR1 SGHTA, CDR2 FQGNSA. This CDR3 is built from 15 residues. The CDR3, as DNA: TGTGCCAGCAGCTCCGGGATCTGGAGAGGGGATACGCAGTATTTT. This sequence encodes CASSSGIWRGDTQYF.

This clone was observed a few times. This chain links TRBV10-3 with TRBJ2-1; TRBD1 agrees at 7 bases. This CDR3 region has 14 residues. Trimming at V came to 4 bases and at J to 2 bases, leaving 2 bases not matched to a gene. Germline V gives CDR1 ENHRY, CDR2 SYGVKD. This chain's CDR3 is CAISGQGTYNEQFF. In DNA, the CDR3 is TGTGCCATCAGTGGACAGGGAACCTACAATGAGCAGTTCTTC.